This T cell receptor (beta chain) emerged from a study of CD8+ T cells in alopecia areata. V gave up 4 bases and J gave up 6 bases, with 15 bases separating them. Germline loops: CDR1 SQVTM, CDR2 ANQGSEA. This CDR3 contains 14 residues. Extraction and reverse transcription of RNA yielded cDNA as the sequencing template. Generated by immunoSEQ multiplex PCR, the TCRdb table keeps only in-frame clones and is missing some. The sample consists of about 190,000 clones, about 60% of them appearing once. As for treatment: oral pan-JAK inhibitor, 5-10 mg twice daily. The J gene is TRBJ2-2, the V gene TRBV29-1; D remains unclear. The starting material was CD4+ T cells sorted from blood, obtained at week 4, from a patient treated with tofacitinib. The source is a human donor with alopecia areata. CDR3 DNA sequence: TGCAGCGTTGGGGCAGGCATGGCGTCCGGGGAGCTGTTTTTT. Its translation: CSVGAGMASGELFF.